This TCR beta chain stems from a study of shared clonotypes between healthy human individuals. Turning to the study itself: Per donor, CD8 memory used one plate, CD8 naive used two, CD4 memory used three and CD4 naive used three. Regarding the study as a whole: Compared with clonotypes that all four donors shared, non-shared clonotypes had lower generation probabilities.

Generated by immunoSEQ multiplex PCR, the TCRdb table keeps only in-frame clones and is missing some. Of hundreds of thousands of clones listed, around 97% are singletons. Germline V lookup: CDR1 MNHEY, CDR2 SMNVEV (reference sequence). The CDR3 extends over 15 amino acids. Trimming cost V 5 bases and J 4 bases, with 14 bases left between them. Concerning this clone: Its antigen remains unidentified.

Donors were healthy HIV-negative adults without recent acute infections or vaccinations. The clonotype was recovered from a woman between 25 and 40 years old in good health. The specimen was naive CD4+ T cells sorted from blood. As to subset: CD45RA+ positively selected. The chain has TRBV27 and TRBJ2-2; a possible D gene is TRBD1 (5 bases). The CDR3 is CASSPTRVGTGELFF. The DNA of the CDR3 is TGTGCCAGCAGTCCCACCAGGGTTGGCACCGGGGAGCTGTTTTTT.